These 31 T cell receptor beta chains were sequenced from one sample in a study of blood T cell repertoires in COVID-19 (dated by TCRdb to 2020 to 2021). The library came from the immunoSEQ multiplex PCR assay. TCRdb took over this immuneACCESS table, retaining in-frame rearrangements with V and J assigned. Such tables are incomplete; in checked studies, under half of the missing clones stem from an unresolved V gene, and the remainder is unexplained. For this sample the table gives over 50,000 clones, of which 75% to 90% were detected only once. About 14% of the sample is held by the ten biggest clonotypes. The specimen was peripheral blood. The receptors were gathered from a human donor in a cohort sampled during active COVID-19.

This clone was detected once. The V call is TRBV3-1 (or the pseudogene TRBV3-2), the J call TRBJ2-7, with TRBD1 matching 9 bases. Germline V gene data show CDR1 as LGHDT and CDR2 as YNNKEL (reference sequence). V lost 3 bases, J lost 7 bases, and 7 bases stayed unmatched. CDR3 length equals 14 residues. The CDR3 protein is CASSHGQGTGEQYF. As DNA, the CDR3 is TGTGCCAGCAGCCATGGACAGGGGACGGGTGAGCAGTACTTC.

This clone was seen only once. V usage is TRBV4-2 and J usage is TRBJ2-3, with D unresolved. The germline gives CDR1 LGHNA, CDR2 YNFKEQ. The ends were cut back, 0 bases at V and 2 bases at J, with 12 bases in the middle. This CDR3 contains 16 residues. The CDR3 nucleotides read TGTGCCAGCAGCCAAGATCTAGGCTTCCCCACAGATACGCAGTATTTT. This sequence encodes CASSQDLGFPTDTQYF.

The gene calls are TRBV7-2 and TRBJ2-3, with TRBD2 identical over 7 bases. Germline V CDR1 and CDR2: SGHTA, FQGNSA. The CDR3 runs to 18 residues. V gave up 3 bases and J gave up 7 bases; unmatched junction bases: 19. In DNA form, the CDR3 reads TGTGCCAGCAGCTTGGGGTTACGGGGTTACGGGAGGAGGAATACGCAGTATTTT. It codes for CASSLGLRGYGRRNTQYF.

The chain couples TRBV28 to TRBJ1-2; D may be TRBD1 (5 bases). Germline loops: CDR1 MDHEN, CDR2 SYDVKM. V was clipped by 5 bases and J by 0 bases, with 28 bases between them. This CDR3 has 20 amino acids. The CDR3 here is CASSTILGRWPGLANYGYTF. CDR3 coding DNA: TGTGCCAGCAGTACCATCCTCGGTCGTTGGCCAGGGCTAGCTAACTATGGCTACACCTTC.

The V call is TRBV9, the J call TRBJ2-1, with 11 bases fitting TRBD2. Germline-derived CDR1 and CDR2 are SGDLS and YYNGEE. The trim removed 2 bases at V and 3 bases at J, leaving 13 bases unmatched. This CDR3 is built from 19 residues. The CDR3 region is CASSVSGRARTKFYNEQFF. CDR3 nucleotide sequence: TGTGCCAGCAGCGTTAGCGGGAGGGCCCGTACGAAATTCTACAATGAGCAGTTCTTC.

The chain couples TRBV21-1 to TRBJ2-3; TRBD2, the table's D call, lacks a check against the DNA. TRBV21-1 is described as a pseudogene. The CDR3 is 19 residues long. The CDR3 bases are TGTGCCAGCAGCTTGACCCTAGCGGGGACGGTCTCTAGCACAGATACGCAGTATTTT. It yields the protein CASSLTLAGTVSSTDTQYF.

This chain connects TRBV5-1 to TRBJ1-6; no reliable D call. The CDR3 has 13 residues. Per germline, CDR1 SGHRS and CDR2 YFSETQ. Trimming took 0 bases from V and 14 from J, leaving 12 bases between them. CDR3 DNA: TGCGCCAGCAGCTTGGGAGAATTCAAGACCCTCCACTTT. It translates to CASSLGEFKTLHF.

This clone was seen only once. J is TRBJ2-1 and V is TRBV15, with 13 bases aligning to TRBD2. This CDR3 is 15 amino acids long. Germline CDR1 LNHNV, CDR2 YYDKDF (reference sequence). Germline trimming cut 5 bases from V and 8 bases from J; bases unmatched to any gene: 6. The CDR3 sequence is CATSGGLAGVHEQFF. CDR3 DNA sequence: TGTGCCACCAGCGGAGGACTAGCGGGAGTTCATGAGCAGTTCTTC. Full variable domain (missing parts from reference TRBV15 and TRBJ2-1): DAMVIQNPRYQVTQFGKPVTLSCSQTLNHNVMYWYQQKSSQAPKLLFHYYDKDFNNEADTPDNFQSRRPNTSFCFLDIRSPGLGDTAMYLCATSGGLAGVHEQFFGPGTRLTVL.

The chain joins TRBV28 to TRBJ2-3, with 7 bases that match TRBD1. The CDR3 loop spans 12 amino acids. Germline V gene data show CDR1 as MDHEN and CDR2 as SYDVKM. V was clipped by 3 bases and J by 9 bases; unmatched bases: 3. CDR3 in DNA: TGTGCCAGCAGTTTGATGACAGGGACGCAGTATTTT. Its translation is CASSLMTGTQYF.

The rearrangement joins TRBV5-1 to TRBJ1-1; TRBD1 might be the D (5 bases). Trimming cost V 2 bases and J 4 bases, with 15 bases left between them. The V gene's germline CDR1 is SGHRS and CDR2 YFSETQ. The CDR3 is 15 residues long. The CDR3 sequence is CASSFLDSLFTEAFF. CDR3 in DNA: TGCGCCAGCAGCTTCCTCGACAGCCTTTTCACTGAAGCTTTCTTT. Complete variable domain (other parts from reference TRBV5-1 and TRBJ1-1): KAGVTQTPRYLIKTRGQQVTLSCSPISGHRSVSWYQQTPGQGLQFLFEYFSETQRNKGNFPGRFSGRQFSNSRSEMNVSTLELGDSALYLCASSFLDSLFTEAFFGQGTRLTVV.

The rearrangement joins TRBV19 to TRBJ2-7, with 7 bases matching TRBD1. This CDR3 has 16 amino acids. Germline V gene lookup returns CDR1 LNHDA and CDR2 SQIVND (reference sequence). Germline trimming cut 3 bases from V and 3 bases from J; bases unmatched to any gene: 11. The CDR3 sequence is CASSILSGTANYEQYF. The CDR3 DNA reads as TGTGCCAGTAGTATCCTCTCCGGGACAGCGAACTACGAGCAGTACTTC.

CDR3 in amino acids: CASSLAQGNYGYTF. CDR3 DNA: TGTGCCAGCAGCTTAGCACAGGGGAACTATGGCTACACCTTC. V and J are TRBV7-8 and TRBJ1-2; 7 positions agree with TRBD1. After removal of 0 bases from V and 2 bases from J, the junction contained 0 bases not matched to a gene. CDR3 length equals 14 residues. CDR1 is SGHVS, CDR2 FQNEAQ, per germline.

The chain combines TRBV7-6 with TRBJ1-2; D remains ambiguous. This CDR3 comprises 14 residues. Trimming took 1 base from V and 8 from J, leaving 14 bases between them. Germline values: CDR1 SGHVS, CDR2 FNYEAQ. This CDR3 reads CASSLERGTYGYTF. The CDR3 DNA reads as TGTGCCAGCAGCTTAGAACGGGGAACCTACGGCTACACCTTC. Combining the CDR3 with reference TRBV7-6 and TRBJ1-2 gives the whole variable domain GAGVSQSPRYKVTKRGQDVALRCDPISGHVSLYWYRQALGQGPEFLTYFNYEAQQDKSGLPNDRFSAERPEGSISTLTIQRTEQRDSAMYRCASSLERGTYGYTFGSGTRLTVV.

The rearrangement joins TRBV7-9 to TRBJ2-7; 12 nucleotides align to TRBD2. The length of the CDR3 is 16 residues. Germline values: CDR1 SEHNR, CDR2 FQNEAQ (reference sequence). Trimming removed 5 bases from V and 2 bases from J; junction bases left unmatched: 7. Written as DNA, the CDR3 is TGTGCCAGCAGCAGCCTAGGACTAGCGGGAACCTACGAGCAGTACTTC. Protein: CASSSLGLAGTYEQYF. Combining the CDR3 with reference TRBV7-9 and TRBJ2-7 gives the whole variable domain DTGVSQNPRHKITKRGQNVTFRCDPISEHNRLYWYRQTLGQGPEFLTYFQNEAQLEKSRLLSDRFSAERPKGSFSTLEIQRTEQGDSAMYLCASSSLGLAGTYEQYFGPGTRLTVT.

This chain uses TRBV19 with TRBJ1-5; 7 bases agree with TRBD1. Germline V gene lookup returns CDR1 LNHDA and CDR2 SQIVND (reference sequence). The length of the CDR3 is 14 residues. The J segment lost 6 bases and the V segment lost 1 base, leaving 3 bases of the junction unmatched. This CDR3 is CASSIVAGGQPQHF. The CDR3, as DNA: TGTGCCAGTAGTATAGTGGCAGGGGGTCAGCCCCAGCATTTT. The full variable domain, its missing parts supplied by reference TRBV19 and TRBJ1-5, is DGGITQSPKYLFRKEGQNVTLSCEQNLNHDAMYWYRQDPGQGLRLIYYSQIVNDFQKGDIAEGYSVSREKKESFPLTVTSAQKNPTAFYLCASSIVAGGQPQHFGDGTRLSIL.

The sample holds a few counts of this clone. The genes are TRBV14 and TRBJ2-7, with 8 positions matching TRBD2. This CDR3 contains 21 residues. The ends lost 2 bases at V and 1 base at J; junction bases unmatched: 22. Germline CDR1 and CDR2: SGHDN and FVKESK. CDR3 loop: CASSQNSGIGWLRGQSYEQYF. CDR3 in DNA: TGTGCCAGCAGCCAAAATAGCGGGATAGGGTGGCTTCGAGGACAATCCTACGAGCAGTACTTC. Full variable domain (outside the CDR3, taken from reference TRBV14 and TRBJ2-7): EAGVTQFPSHSVIEKGQTVTLRCDPISGHDNLYWYRRVMGKEIKFLLHFVKESKQDESGMPNNRFLAERTGGTYSTLKVQPAELEDSGVYFCASSQNSGIGWLRGQSYEQYFGPGTRLTVT.

The CDR3 sequence is CASSLVGRGTTGELFF. CDR3 in DNA: TGCGCCAGCAGCTTGGTAGGTAGGGGCACCACCGGGGAGCTGTTTTTT. J is TRBJ2-2 and V is TRBV5-1, with D perhaps matching TRBD1 (5 bases). This CDR3 contains 16 residues. Germline assignment: CDR1 SGHRS and CDR2 YFSETQ. The V end lost 0 bases, the J end lost 4 bases, and 13 bases lay between the germline ends. Looking up the rest from reference TRBV5-1 and TRBJ2-2 gives the full variable domain: KAGVTQTPRYLIKTRGQQVTLSCSPISGHRSVSWYQQTPGQGLQFLFEYFSETQRNKGNFPGRFSGRQFSNSRSEMNVSTLELGDSALYLCASSLVGRGTTGELFFGEGSRLTVL.

This clone was counted only a few times. V usage is TRBV6-5 and J usage is TRBJ1-2, with TRBD1 matching over 10 bases. Per germline, CDR1 MNHEY and CDR2 SVGAGI. The CDR3 consists of 14 residues. The ends lost 5 bases at V and 8 bases at J; junction bases unmatched: 8. CDR3 in amino acids: CASSRDRGNEGYTF. CDR3 sequence (DNA): TGTGCCAGCAGTCGGGACAGGGGAAATGAAGGCTACACCTTC.

The V and J genes are TRBV10-2 and TRBJ2-1; 11 bases fit TRBD2. Germline CDR1 and CDR2: WSHSY and SAAADI. CDR3 length: 14 amino acids. After removal of 4 bases from V and 6 bases from J, the junction contained 2 bases not matched to a gene. The CDR3 reads CASSVTSGVNEQFF. The CDR3 DNA reads TGCGCCAGCAGTGTGACTAGCGGGGTCAATGAGCAGTTCTTC.

The V and J genes are TRBV28 and TRBJ2-7; possible D gene TRBD1, 5 bases. The CDR3 is made up of 14 amino acids. CDR1 and CDR2 (germline): MDHEN, SYDVKM. V was clipped by 2 bases and J by 7 bases, with 15 bases between them. CDR3: CASSLGNQGVEQYF. The CDR3 coding sequence is TGTGCCAGCAGTTTAGGAAACCAGGGTGTTGAGCAGTACTTC.

The rearrangement links TRBV12-3 or TRBV12-4 to TRBJ2-5, with D uncertain. CDR3 length equals 13 residues. V lost 4 bases to trimming and J lost 5 bases, with 11 bases between them. Here the CDR3 DNA reads TGTGCCAGCAGTTCCGGTGTCCTGGAGACCCAGTACTTC. As protein: CASSSGVLETQYF.

The chain is built from TRBV24-1 and TRBJ1-2; 7 bases map to TRBD1. This CDR3 region has 13 residues. Trimming cost V 4 bases and J 8 bases; bases outside gene matches: 6. The germline CDR1 and CDR2 sequences are KGHDR and SFDVKD. CDR3: CATSDRDRGGYTF. The CDR3 nucleotides read TGTGCCACCAGTGACCGGGACAGAGGAGGCTACACCTTC.

This chain joins TRBV6-1 and TRBJ2-4, with D uncertain. V was shortened by 1 base and J by 8 bases, with 12 bases between the two germline ends. The germline gives CDR1 MNHNS, CDR2 SASEGT. This CDR3 has 14 residues. The CDR3 DNA reads as TGTGCCAGCAGTGAAGGGCAGGAATGGGACATTCAGTACTTC. This translates into CASSEGQEWDIQYF.

This clone was counted between two and nine times. This chain joins TRBV4-1 and TRBJ1-6, with D unclear. V lost 1 base to trimming and J lost 7 bases, with 20 bases between them. CDR3 length: 18 residues. Germline V gene sequence: CDR1 MGHRA, CDR2 YSYEKL. The CDR3 is CASSQVVRGLNDNSPLHF. In nucleotides, the CDR3 is TGCGCCAGCAGCCAAGTAGTACGGGGTCTCAACGACAATTCACCCCTCCACTTT.

The chain is built from TRBV11-2 and TRBJ2-5; D may be TRBD2 (7 bases). The CDR3 covers 15 residues. The V and J ends lost 5 bases and 7 bases respectively, with 20 bases between them. From germline, CDR1 is SGHAT and CDR2 FQNNGV. The CDR3 loop reads CASSSIGGGPGTQYF. CDR3 bases: TGTGCCAGCAGCAGCATAGGCGGGGGCCCGGGGACCCAGTACTTC.

The rearrangement links TRBV7-2 to TRBJ2-1; perhaps TRBD1 as D (5 bases). V was pared by 8 bases and J by 5 bases, with 16 bases between. The CDR3 is 14 residues long. Per the germline V gene, CDR1 is SGHTA and CDR2 is FQGNSA. The CDR3 reads CASGWVGVNNEQFF. The DNA for the CDR3 is TGTGCCAGCGGCTGGGTAGGGGTAAACAATGAGCAGTTCTTC.

This chain uses TRBV28 with TRBJ2-1; possible D gene TRBD2, 5 bases. This CDR3 comprises 16 residues. Per the germline V gene, CDR1 is MDHEN and CDR2 is SYDVKM. V was pared by 5 bases and J by 0 bases, with 14 bases between. Here the CDR3 DNA reads TGTGCCAGCAGTGGTAACCCGGGGATCTCCTACAATGAGCAGTTCTTC. Translating gives CASSGNPGISYNEQFF.

The V call is TRBV7-2, the J call TRBJ1-2; D gene unclear. With 4 bases removed from V and 0 bases from J, the gap between germline ends came to 12 bases. This CDR3 has 15 residues. Germline values: CDR1 SGHTA, CDR2 FQGNSA. The CDR3 DNA is TGTGCCAGCAGCTCACAGAGCCTTGCTAACTATGGCTACACCTTC. It specifies CASSSQSLANYGYTF.

V is TRBV9 and J is TRBJ2-1; D is unclear. V lost 0 bases, J lost 2 bases, and 9 bases lay in between. Germline V lookup: CDR1 SGDLS, CDR2 YYNGEE. The CDR3 contains 15 residues. CDR3 sequence (DNA): TGTGCCAGCAGCGTAGAGGCTAGACCCTACAATGAGCAGTTCTTC. Its protein is CASSVEARPYNEQFF. Variable domain in full (rest from reference TRBV9 and TRBJ2-1): DSGVTQTPKHLITATGQRVTLRCSPRSGDLSVYWYQQSLDQGLQFLIQYYNGEERAKGNILERFSAQQFPDLHSELNLSSLELGDSALYFCASSVEARPYNEQFFGPGTRLTVL.

V is TRBV11-3 and J is TRBJ1-3, with 7 bases aligning to TRBD1. The germline V gene has CDR1 SGHNT and CDR2 YENEEA. V lost 3 bases to trimming and J lost 3 bases; unmatched junction nucleotides: 8. This CDR3 has 16 residues. The CDR3 bases are TGTGCCAGCAGCTTCCCGACAGGGACAATTGGAAACACCATATATTTT. The encoded protein is CASSFPTGTIGNTIYF.

This clone was detected only once. V usage is TRBV14 and J usage is TRBJ1-2, with 10 bases that match TRBD1. This CDR3 comprises 14 residues. Germline values: CDR1 SGHDN, CDR2 FVKESK. Unmatched junction bases numbered 3, after V lost 4 bases and J lost 4 bases. The DNA for the CDR3 is TGTGCCAGCAGCCGGGACAGGGGAAGCTATGGCTACACCTTC. Translation: CASSRDRGSYGYTF.